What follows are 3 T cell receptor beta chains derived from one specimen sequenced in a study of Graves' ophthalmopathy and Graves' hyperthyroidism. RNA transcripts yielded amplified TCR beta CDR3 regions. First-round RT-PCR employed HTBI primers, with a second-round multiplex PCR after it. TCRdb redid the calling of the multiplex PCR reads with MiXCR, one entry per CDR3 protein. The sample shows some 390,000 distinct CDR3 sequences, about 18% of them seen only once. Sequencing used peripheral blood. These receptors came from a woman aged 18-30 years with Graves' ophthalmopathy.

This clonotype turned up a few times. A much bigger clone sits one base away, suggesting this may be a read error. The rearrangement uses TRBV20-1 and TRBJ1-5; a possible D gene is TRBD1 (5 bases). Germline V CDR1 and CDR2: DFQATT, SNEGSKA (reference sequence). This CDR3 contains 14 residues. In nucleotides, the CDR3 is TGCGGTGCTAGACCCACCTTGGGGGGACAGCCCCAGCATTTT. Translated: CGARPTLGGQPQHF.

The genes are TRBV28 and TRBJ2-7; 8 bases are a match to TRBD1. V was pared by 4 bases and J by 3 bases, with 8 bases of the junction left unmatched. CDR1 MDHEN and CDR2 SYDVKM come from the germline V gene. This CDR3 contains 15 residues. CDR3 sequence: CASSSRTGHFYEQYF. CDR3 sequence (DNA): TGTGCCAGCAGTTCCCGGACAGGGCACTTCTACGAGCAGTACTTC.

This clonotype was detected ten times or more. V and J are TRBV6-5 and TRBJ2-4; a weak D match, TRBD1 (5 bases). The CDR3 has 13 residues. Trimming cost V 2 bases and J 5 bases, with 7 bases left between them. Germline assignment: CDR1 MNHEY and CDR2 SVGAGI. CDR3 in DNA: TGTGCCAGCAGTTACAGGGGCGAAAACATTCAGTACTTC. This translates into CASSYRGENIQYF.